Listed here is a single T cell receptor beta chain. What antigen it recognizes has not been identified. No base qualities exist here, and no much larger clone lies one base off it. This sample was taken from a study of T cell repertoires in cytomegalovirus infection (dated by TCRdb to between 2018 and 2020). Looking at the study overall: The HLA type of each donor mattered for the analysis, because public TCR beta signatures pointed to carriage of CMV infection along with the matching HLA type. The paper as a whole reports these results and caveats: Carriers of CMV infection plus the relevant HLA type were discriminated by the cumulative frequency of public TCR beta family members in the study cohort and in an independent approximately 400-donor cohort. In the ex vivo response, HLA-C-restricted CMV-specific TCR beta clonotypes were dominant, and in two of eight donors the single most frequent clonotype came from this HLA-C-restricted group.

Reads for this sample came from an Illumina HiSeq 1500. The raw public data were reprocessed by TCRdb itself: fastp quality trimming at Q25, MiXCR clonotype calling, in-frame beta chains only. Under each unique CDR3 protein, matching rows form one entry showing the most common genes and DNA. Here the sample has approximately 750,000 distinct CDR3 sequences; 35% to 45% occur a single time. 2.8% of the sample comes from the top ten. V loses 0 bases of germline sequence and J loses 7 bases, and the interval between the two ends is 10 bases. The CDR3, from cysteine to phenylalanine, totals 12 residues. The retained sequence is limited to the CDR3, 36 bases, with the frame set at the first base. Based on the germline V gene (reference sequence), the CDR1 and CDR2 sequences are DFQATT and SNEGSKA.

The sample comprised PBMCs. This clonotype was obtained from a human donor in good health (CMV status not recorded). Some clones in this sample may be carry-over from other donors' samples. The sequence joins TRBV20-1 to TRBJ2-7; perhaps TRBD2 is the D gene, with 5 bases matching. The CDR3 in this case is CSARDTGMEQYF. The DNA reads TGCAGTGCTAGAGATACCGGGATGGAGCAGTACTTC.